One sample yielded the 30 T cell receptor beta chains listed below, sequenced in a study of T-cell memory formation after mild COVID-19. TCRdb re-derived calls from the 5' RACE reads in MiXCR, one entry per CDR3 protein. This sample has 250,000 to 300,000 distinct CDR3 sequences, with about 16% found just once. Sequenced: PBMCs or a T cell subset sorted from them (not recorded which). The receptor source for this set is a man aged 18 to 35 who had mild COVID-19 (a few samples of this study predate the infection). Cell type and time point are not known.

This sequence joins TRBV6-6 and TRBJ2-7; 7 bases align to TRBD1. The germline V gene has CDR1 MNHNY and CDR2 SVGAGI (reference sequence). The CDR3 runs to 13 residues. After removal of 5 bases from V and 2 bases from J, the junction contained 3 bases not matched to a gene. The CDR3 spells CASSAGTAYEQYF. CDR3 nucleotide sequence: TGTGCCAGCAGTGCTGGGACAGCCTACGAGCAGTACTTC.

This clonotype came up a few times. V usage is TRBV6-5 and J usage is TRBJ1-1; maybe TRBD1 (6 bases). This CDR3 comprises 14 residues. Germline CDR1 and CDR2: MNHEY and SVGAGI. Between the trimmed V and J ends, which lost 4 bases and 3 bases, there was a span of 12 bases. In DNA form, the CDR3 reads TGTGCCAGCAGTTGGCCGGGGGCCGACACTGAAGCTTTCTTT. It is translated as CASSWPGADTEAFF.

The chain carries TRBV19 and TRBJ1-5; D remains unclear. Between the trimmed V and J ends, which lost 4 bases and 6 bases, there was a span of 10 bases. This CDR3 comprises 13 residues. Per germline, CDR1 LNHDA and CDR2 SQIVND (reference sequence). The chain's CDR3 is CASSTSTGQPQHF. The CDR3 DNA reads TGTGCCAGTAGTACCAGCACCGGTCAGCCCCAGCATTTT.

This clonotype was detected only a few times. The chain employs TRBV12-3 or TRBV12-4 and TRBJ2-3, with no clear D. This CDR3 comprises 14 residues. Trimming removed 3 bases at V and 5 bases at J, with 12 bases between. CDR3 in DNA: TGTGCCAGCAGTTTTAGCAACACAAGAGATACGCAGTATTTT. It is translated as CASSFSNTRDTQYF.

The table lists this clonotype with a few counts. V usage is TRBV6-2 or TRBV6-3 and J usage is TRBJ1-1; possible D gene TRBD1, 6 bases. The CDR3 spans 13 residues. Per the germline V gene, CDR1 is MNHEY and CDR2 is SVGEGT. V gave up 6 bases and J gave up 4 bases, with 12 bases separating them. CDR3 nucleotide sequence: TGTGCCAGCAGGAAACAGGGCGGCACTGAAGCTTTCTTT. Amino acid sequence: CASRKQGGTEAFF.

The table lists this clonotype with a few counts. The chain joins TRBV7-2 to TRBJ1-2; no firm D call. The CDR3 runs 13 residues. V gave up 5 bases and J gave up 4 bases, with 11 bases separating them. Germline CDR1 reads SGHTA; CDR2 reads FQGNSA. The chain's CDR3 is CASSPGSIYGYTF. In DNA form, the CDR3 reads TGTGCCAGCAGCCCGGGGAGTATCTATGGCTACACCTTC.

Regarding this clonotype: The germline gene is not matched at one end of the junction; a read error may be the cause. CDR3 bases: TGCGCCAGCTGCTTCAGTTGGGACGAGACCCAGTACTTC. It translates to CASCFSWDETQYF. V usage is TRBV5-1 and J usage is TRBJ2-5; D assignment may be TRBD1 or TRBD2 (5 bases each). The germline CDR1 and CDR2 sequences are SGHRS and YFSETQ. There are 13 residues in the CDR3.

CDR3 residues: CSARTTGYWSYTF. CDR3 nucleotides: TGCAGTGCCAGGACTACAGGCTACTGGAGCTACACCTTC. This sequence joins TRBV20-1 and TRBJ1-2; D may be TRBD1 (5 bases). Germline V gene sequence: CDR1 DFQATT, CDR2 SNEGSKA (reference sequence). This CDR3 is 13 amino acids long. V lost 6 bases, J lost 9 bases, and 20 bases lay in between.

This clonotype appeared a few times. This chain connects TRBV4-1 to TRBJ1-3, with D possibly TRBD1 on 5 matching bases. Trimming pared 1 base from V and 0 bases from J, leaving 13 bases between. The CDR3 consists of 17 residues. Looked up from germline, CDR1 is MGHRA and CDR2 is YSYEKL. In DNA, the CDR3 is TGCGCCAGCAGCCAAGTAGGAGGGGACTCCTCTGGAAACACCATATATTTT. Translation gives CASSQVGGDSSGNTIYF.

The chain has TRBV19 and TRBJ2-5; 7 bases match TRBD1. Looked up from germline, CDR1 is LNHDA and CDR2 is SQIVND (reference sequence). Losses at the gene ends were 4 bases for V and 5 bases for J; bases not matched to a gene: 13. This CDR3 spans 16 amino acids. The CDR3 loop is CASSNPRTGTKETQYF. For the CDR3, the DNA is TGTGCCAGTAGTAACCCTCGGACAGGAACGAAGGAGACCCAGTACTTC.

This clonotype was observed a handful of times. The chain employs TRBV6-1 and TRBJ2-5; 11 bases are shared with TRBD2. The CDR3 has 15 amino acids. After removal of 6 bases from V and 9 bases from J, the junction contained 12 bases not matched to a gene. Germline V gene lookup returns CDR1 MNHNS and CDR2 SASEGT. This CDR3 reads CASSLSGGGRGAQYF. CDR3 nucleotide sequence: TGTGCCAGCAGCCTTAGCGGGGGGGGTCGAGGGGCCCAGTACTTC.

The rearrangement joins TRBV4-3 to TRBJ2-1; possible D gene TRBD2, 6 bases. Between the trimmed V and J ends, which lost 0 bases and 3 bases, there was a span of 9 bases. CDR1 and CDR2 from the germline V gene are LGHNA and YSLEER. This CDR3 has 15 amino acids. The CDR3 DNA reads TGCGCCAGCAGCCAAGAGCCGGACTACTACAATGAGCAGTTCTTC. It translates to CASSQEPDYYNEQFF.

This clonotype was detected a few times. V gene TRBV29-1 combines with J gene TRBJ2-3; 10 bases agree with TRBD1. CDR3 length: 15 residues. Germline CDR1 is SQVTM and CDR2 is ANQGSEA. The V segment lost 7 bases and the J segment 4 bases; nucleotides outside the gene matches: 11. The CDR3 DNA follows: TGCAGCGCATATGACCGGGACAGGGGCGCAGATACGCAGTATTTT. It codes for CSAYDRDRGADTQYF.

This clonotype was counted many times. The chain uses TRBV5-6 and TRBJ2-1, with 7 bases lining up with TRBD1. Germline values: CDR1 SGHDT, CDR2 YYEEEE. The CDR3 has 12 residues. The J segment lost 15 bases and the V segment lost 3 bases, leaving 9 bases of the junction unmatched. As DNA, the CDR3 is TGTGCCAGCAGCTCGTACAGGGGTCAGGGGTTCTTC. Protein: CASSSYRGQGFF.

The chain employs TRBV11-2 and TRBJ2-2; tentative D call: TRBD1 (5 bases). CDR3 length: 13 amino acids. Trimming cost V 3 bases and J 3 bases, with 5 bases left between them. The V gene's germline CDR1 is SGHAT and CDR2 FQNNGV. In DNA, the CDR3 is TGTGCCAGCAGCTTGACAGACACCGGGGAGCTGTTTTTT. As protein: CASSLTDTGELFF.

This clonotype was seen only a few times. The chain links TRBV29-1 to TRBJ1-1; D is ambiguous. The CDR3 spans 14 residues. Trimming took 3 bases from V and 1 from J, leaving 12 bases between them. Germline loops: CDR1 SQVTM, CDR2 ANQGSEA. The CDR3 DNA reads TGCAGCGTTGATTTACAAAGGCAGAACACTGAAGCTTTCTTT. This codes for CSVDLQRQNTEAFF.

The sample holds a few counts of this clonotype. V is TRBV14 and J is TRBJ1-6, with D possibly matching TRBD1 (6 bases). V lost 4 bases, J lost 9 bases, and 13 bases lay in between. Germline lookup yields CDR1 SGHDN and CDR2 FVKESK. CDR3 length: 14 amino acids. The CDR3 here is CASSLQTGGSPLHF. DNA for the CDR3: TGTGCCAGCAGCCTCCAGACAGGAGGTTCACCCCTCCACTTT. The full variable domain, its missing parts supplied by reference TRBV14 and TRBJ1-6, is EAGVTQFPSHSVIEKGQTVTLRCDPISGHDNLYWYRRVMGKEIKFLLHFVKESKQDESGMPNNRFLAERTGGTYSTLKVQPAELEDSGVYFCASSLQTGGSPLHFGNGTRLTVT.

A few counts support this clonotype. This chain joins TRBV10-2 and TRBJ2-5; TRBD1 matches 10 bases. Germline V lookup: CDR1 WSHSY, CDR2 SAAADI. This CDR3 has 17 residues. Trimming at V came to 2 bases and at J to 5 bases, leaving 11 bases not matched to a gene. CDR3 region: CASSEGTGVHGFETQYF. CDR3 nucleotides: TGCGCCAGCAGTGAGGGGACAGGGGTTCATGGCTTTGAGACCCAGTACTTC.

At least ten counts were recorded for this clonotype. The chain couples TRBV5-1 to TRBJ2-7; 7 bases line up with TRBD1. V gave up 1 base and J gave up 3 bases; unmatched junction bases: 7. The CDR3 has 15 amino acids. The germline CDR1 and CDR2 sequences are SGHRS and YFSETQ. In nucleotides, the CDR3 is TGCGCCAGCAGCTTGAAGCCAGGGGGTCTCTACGAGCAGTACGTC. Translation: CASSLKPGGLYEQYV.

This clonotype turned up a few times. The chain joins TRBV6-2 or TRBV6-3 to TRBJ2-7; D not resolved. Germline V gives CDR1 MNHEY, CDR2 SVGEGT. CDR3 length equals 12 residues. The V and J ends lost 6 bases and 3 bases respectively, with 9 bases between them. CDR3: CASRIDIYEQYF. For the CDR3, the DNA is TGTGCCAGCAGGATCGACATCTACGAGCAGTACTTC.

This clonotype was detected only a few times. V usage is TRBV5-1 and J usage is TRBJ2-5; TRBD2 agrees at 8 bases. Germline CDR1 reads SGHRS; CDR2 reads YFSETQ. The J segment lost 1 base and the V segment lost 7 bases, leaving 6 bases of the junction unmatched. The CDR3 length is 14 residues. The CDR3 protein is CASRTGTSQETQYF. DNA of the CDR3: TGCGCCAGCCGGACCGGGACTAGCCAAGAGACCCAGTACTTC.

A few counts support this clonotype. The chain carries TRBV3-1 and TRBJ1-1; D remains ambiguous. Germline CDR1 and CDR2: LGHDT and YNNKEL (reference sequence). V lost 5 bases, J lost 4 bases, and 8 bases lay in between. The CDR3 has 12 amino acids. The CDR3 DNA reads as TGTGCCAGCAGCTACGGGGTCACTGAAGCTTTCTTT. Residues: CASSYGVTEAFF. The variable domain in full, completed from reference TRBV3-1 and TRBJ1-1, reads DTAVSQTPKYLVTQMGNDKSIKCEQNLGHDTMYWYKQDSKKFLKIMFSYNNKELIINETVPNRFSPKSPDKAHLNLHINSLELGDSAVYFCASSYGVTEAFFGQGTRLTVV.

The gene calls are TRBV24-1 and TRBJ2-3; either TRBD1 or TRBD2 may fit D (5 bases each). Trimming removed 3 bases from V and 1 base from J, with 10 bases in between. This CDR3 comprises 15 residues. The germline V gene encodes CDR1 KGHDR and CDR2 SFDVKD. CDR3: CATSDRDGGTDTQYF. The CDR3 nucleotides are TGTGCCACCAGTGATCGGGACGGGGGCACAGATACGCAGTATTTT.

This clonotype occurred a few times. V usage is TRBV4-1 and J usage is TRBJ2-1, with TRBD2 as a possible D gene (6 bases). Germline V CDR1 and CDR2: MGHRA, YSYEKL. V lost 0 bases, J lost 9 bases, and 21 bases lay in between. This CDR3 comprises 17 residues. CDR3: CASSQDPPSGGLLEQFF. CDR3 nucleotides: TGCGCCAGCAGCCAAGATCCGCCCAGCGGCGGACTACTTGAGCAGTTCTTC.

The CDR3 spells CAGQDGMNTEAFF. For the CDR3, the DNA is TGTGCCGGACAGGATGGAATGAACACTGAAGCTTTCTTT. This chain joins TRBV7-9 and TRBJ1-1, with 7 bases that match TRBD1. The CDR3 has 13 residues. Trimming took 11 bases from V and 0 from J; bases not matched to a gene: 6. Looked up from germline, CDR1 is SEHNR and CDR2 is FQNEAQ (reference sequence). Full variable domain (remainder filled in from reference TRBV7-9 and TRBJ1-1): DTGVSQNPRHKITKRGQNVTFRCDPISEHNRLYWYRQTLGQGPEFLTYFQNEAQLEKSRLLSDRFSAERPKGSFSTLEIQRTEQGDSAMYLCAGQDGMNTEAFFGQGTRLTVV.

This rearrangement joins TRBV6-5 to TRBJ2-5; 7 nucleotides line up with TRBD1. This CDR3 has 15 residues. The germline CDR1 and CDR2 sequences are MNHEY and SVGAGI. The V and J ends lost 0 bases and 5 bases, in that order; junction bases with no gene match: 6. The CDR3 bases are TGTGCCAGCAGTTACTCAGTGACAGGGCGGGAGACCCAGTACTTC. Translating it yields CASSYSVTGRETQYF.

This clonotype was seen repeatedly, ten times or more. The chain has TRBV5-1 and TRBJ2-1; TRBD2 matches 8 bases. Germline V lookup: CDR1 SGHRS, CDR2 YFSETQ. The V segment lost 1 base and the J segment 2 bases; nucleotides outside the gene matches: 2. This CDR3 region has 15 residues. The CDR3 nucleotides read TGCGCCAGCAGCTTGAAGCGGGGGACCTACAATGAGCAGTTCTTC. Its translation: CASSLKRGTYNEQFF.

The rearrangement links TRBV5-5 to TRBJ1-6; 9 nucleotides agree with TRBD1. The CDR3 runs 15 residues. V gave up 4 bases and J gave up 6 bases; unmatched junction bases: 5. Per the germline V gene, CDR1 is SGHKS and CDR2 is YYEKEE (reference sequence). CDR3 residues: CASSLPDRGNSPLHF. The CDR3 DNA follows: TGTGCCAGCAGCCTGCCGGACAGGGGTAATTCACCCCTCCACTTT.

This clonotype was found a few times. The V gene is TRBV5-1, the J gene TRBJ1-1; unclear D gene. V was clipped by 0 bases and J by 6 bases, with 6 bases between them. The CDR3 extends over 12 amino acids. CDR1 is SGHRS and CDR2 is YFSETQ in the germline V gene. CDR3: CASSLDSSEAFF. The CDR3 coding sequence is TGCGCCAGCAGCTTGGATAGCTCTGAAGCTTTCTTT.

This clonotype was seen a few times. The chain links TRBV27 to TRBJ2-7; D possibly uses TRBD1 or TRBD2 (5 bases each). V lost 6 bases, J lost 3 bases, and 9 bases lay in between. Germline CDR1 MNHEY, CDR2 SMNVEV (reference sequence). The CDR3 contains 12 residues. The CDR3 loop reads CASRGVIYEQYF. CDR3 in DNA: TGTGCCAGCAGGGGGGTAATCTACGAGCAGTACTTC.